This TCR beta chain was recovered during a study of shared clonotypes between healthy human individuals. The germline gives CDR1 SGHVS, CDR2 FQNEAQ. The CDR3 has 15 residues. V lost 4 bases and J 2 bases, leaving 15 bases between the germline ends. The assay was immunoSEQ multiplex PCR, and TCRdb's table has in-frame clones only and misses some. The sample lists 550,000 to 850,000 clones; over 55% were seen once. The material sequenced was memory CD4+ T cells sorted from blood. The subset denotes: CD45RA-negative fraction. This chain joins TRBV7-8 and TRBJ2-7, with D possibly matching TRBD2 (5 bases). This TCR was sampled from a woman aged 30 to 39 in good health. CDR3 sequence: CASSSPSRGTYEQYF. The CDR3 DNA is TGTGCCAGCAGCTCACCCTCCCGGGGTACCTACGAGCAGTACTTC. Looking up the rest from reference TRBV7-8 and TRBJ2-7 gives the full variable domain: GAGVSQSPRYKVAKRGQDVALRCDPISGHVSLFWYQQALGQGPEFLTYFQNEAQLDKSGLPSDRFFAERPEGSVSTLKIQRTQQEDSAVYLCASSSPSRGTYEQYFGPGTRLTVT.